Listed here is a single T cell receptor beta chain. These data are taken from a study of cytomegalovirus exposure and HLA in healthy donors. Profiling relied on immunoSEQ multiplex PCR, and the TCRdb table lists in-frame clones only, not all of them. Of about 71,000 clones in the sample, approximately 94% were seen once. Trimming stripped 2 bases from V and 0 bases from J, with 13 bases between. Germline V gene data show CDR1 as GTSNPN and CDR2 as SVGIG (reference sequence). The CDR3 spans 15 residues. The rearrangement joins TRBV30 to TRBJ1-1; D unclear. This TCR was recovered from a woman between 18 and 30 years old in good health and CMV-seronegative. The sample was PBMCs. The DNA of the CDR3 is TGTGCCTGGAGTACGGGAATACAGATGAACACTGAAGCTTTCTTT. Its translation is CAWSTGIQMNTEAFF.